The rows below give T cell receptor beta chains drawn from one sample of a study of T-cell reconstitution after alpha-beta-depleted transplantation in children. One entry per CDR3 protein, called by TCRdb with MiXCR from the PCR reads. The data contain 98,000 or so distinct CDR3 sequences, about 6% of them singletons. Sequenced here: PBMCs, mostly from graft donor cells, sampled 360 days after TCRalphabeta/CD19-depleted stem cell transplant. The receptors shown here come from a male patient between 2 and 9 years old who had a stem cell transplant for acute lymphoblastic leukemia, so the T cells may come from the graft donor. Each CDR3 is given with its conserved first and last residue. The D gene is left open where the match is weak. The size entry is marked missing in some rows and otherwise reads once, few, many or a size class.

CDR3 DNA	CDR3 protein	D gene	clone size	J gene	V gene
TGTGCCAGCAGTTTCCCGGGACACATTCAGTACTTC	CASSFPGHIQYF	-	few	TRBJ2-4	TRBV27
TGCAGTGCTAGAGATAGAGGGCTAGCACGCAATGAGCAGTTCTTC	CSARDRGLARNEQFF	-	-	TRBJ2-1	TRBV20-1
TGTGCCACCAGCAGAGATCTGGGGGACACTGAAGCTTTCTTT	CATSRDLGDTEAFF	-	many	TRBJ1-1	TRBV15
TGTGCCAGCAGTCAAGGGGGTGGACACACTGAAGCTTTCTTT	CASSQGGGHTEAFF	-	many	TRBJ1-1	TRBV28
TGCGCCAGCAGCCAAGACGCGGACGGATCCTACGAGCAGTACTTC	CASSQDADGSYEQYF	-	few	TRBJ2-7	TRBV4-3
TGTGCCAGCAGAGTCCAGGGCGAGCAGTACTTC	CASRVQGEQYF	-	few	TRBJ2-7	TRBV6-5
TGTGCCAGCAGCTCCAGGGACGAGCAGTACTTC	CASSSRDEQYF	-	few	TRBJ2-7	TRBV6-5
TGTGCCAGCACCCGACTAGCGGGGGTCCTCTCCCCTTACGAGCAGTACTTC	CASTRLAGVLSPYEQYF	TRBD2	many	TRBJ2-7	TRBV2
TGTGCCAGCAGCAAACCGGGACAGGGGAACACTGAAGCTTTCTTT	CASSKPGQGNTEAFF	TRBD1	many	TRBJ1-1	TRBV6-5
TGTGCCAGCAGCTTGGCCCCGGCAGACGCAGATACGCAGTATTTT	CASSLAPADADTQYF	-	few	TRBJ2-3	TRBV5-6
TGTGCCTGGTGGGACAGCACAGATACGCAGTATTTT	CAWWDSTDTQYF	-	few	TRBJ2-3	TRBV30
TGCGCCAGCAGCTTGGCAGGACGGGGCAATCAGCCCCAGCATTTT	CASSLAGRGNQPQHF	-	many	TRBJ1-5	TRBV5-1
TGTGCCAGCAGCGAACGGATTAACTATGGCTACACCTTC	CASSERINYGYTF	-	many	TRBJ1-2	TRBV9
TGTGCCAGCAGCTTACGCTTTAGCGGGACCGAGACCCAGTACTTC	CASSLRFSGTETQYF	TRBD2	many	TRBJ2-5	TRBV7-3
TGTGCCAGCAGCCGGACTAGCCCGCAAGAGACCCAGTACTTC	CASSRTSPQETQYF	TRBD2	many	TRBJ2-5	TRBV6-2/TRBV6-3
TGCGCCAGCAGCCCCTATGGACTGCAGGGCAGAAGGGAAAAACTGTTTTTT	CASSPYGLQGRREKLFF	-	many	TRBJ1-4	TRBV4-3
TGCGCCAGCAGCCCCGGACATCGGAACTATGGCTACACCTTC	CASSPGHRNYGYTF	-	many	TRBJ1-2	TRBV4-3
TGTGCCAGCATCCCTTATGAACTCTCCTACGAGCAGTACTTC	CASIPYELSYEQYF	-	many	TRBJ2-7	TRBV2
TGTGCCAGCAGTCTCTCGGAGGGGACCAAAAACATTCAGTACTTC	CASSLSEGTKNIQYF	-	many	TRBJ2-4	TRBV6-5
TGTGCCAGCAGCGTAGCGCGACTAGCGGGGGGGCCCCCTCCTTACAATGAGCAGTTCTTC	CASSVARLAGGPPPYNEQFF	TRBD2	-	TRBJ2-1	TRBV9
TGTGCCAGCAGCAGACGGCTAGCGGGAGAATCCTACGAGCAGTACTTC	CASSRRLAGESYEQYF	TRBD2	few	TRBJ2-7	TRBV5-4
TGTGCCAGCACATCGGCCCCCTACGAGCAGTACTTC	CASTSAPYEQYF	-	many	TRBJ2-7	TRBV9
TGTGCCAGCAGCTTTAGGTTAGCGGGAGTTAACGGGACCCAGTACTTC	CASSFRLAGVNGTQYF	TRBD2	few	TRBJ2-5	TRBV7-9
TGTGCCAGCAGCCAGGGCAGGTATAGCAATCAGCCCCAGCATTTT	CASSQGRYSNQPQHF	-	-	TRBJ1-5	TRBV4-2
TGTGCCAGCAGTTATCCGGGACAGGGCCTGTTC	CASSYPGQGLF	TRBD1	-	TRBJ2-7	TRBV6-2/TRBV6-3
TGTGCCAGCAGTTTGGGACCCCCCTACGAGCAGTACTTC	CASSLGPPYEQYF	-	many	TRBJ2-7	TRBV6-5
TGTGCCAGCAGTTACCAGCGAAATTGCGACAGGGGTGAGTGGTTGTACGAGCAGTACTTC	CASSYQRNCDRGEWLYEQYF	TRBD1	-	TRBJ2-7	TRBV6-7
TGCGCCAGCAGCCAAACTAGCGGGAGACCGCGCCAGTTCTTC	CASSQTSGRPRQFF	TRBD2	many	TRBJ2-1	TRBV4-3
TGTGCCAGCAGTGTCCTAACTCTAAACACGCAGTATTTT	CASSVLTLNTQYF	-	many	TRBJ2-3	TRBV2
TGTGCCAGCAGCGAGACCAGGGTCTCTGGGGCCAACGTCCTGACTTTC	CASSETRVSGANVLTF	-	many	TRBJ2-6	TRBV5-6
TGTGCCAGCAGCCCCCTGACAGGGAGGGAGACCCAGTACTTC	CASSPLTGRETQYF	-	-	TRBJ2-5	TRBV11-2
TGTGCCAGCAGCCCGGAACTAGCGGGGGGTACAGATACGCAGTATTTT	CASSPELAGGTDTQYF	TRBD2	few	TRBJ2-3	TRBV7-6
TGCAGCGTAGAACAGGGGTCCTACGAGCAGTACTTC	CSVEQGSYEQYF	TRBD1	many	TRBJ2-7	TRBV29-1
TGTGCCAGCAGTGCTCTCGGACGAGGCGGCTACGAGCAGTACTTC	CASSALGRGGYEQYF	-	many	TRBJ2-7	TRBV25-1
TGCGCCAGCAGCGATCGGACAGGGGGCTTCGATGGCTACACCTTC	CASSDRTGGFDGYTF	TRBD1	few	TRBJ1-2	TRBV4-3